This T cell receptor beta chain was sequenced during a study of glioma-infiltrating T cells. From germline, CDR1 is KGHSH and CDR2 LQKENI. This CDR3 spans 14 amino acids. V lost 2 bases and J lost 5, with 10 bases in between. TCR alpha and beta CDR3 regions were amplified from RNA using iRepertoire nested multiplex PCR. Input was 100-400 ng of tissue mRNA or PBMC total RNA. Using its own MiXCR run on the multiplex PCR reads, TCRdb lists one record per CDR3 protein. Of more than 100,000 distinct CDR3 sequences listed, about 30% are singletons. For this clonotype: The antigen is undetermined.

Study-wide points: CDR3 overlap between tissue and blood was very small. Above-expected tissue-blood divergence occurred in all gliomas, most in low-grade ones.

The rearrangement joins TRBV18 to TRBJ1-5; TRBD1 is a possible D gene (5 bases). Material for sequencing was glioma tissue, nonneoplastic brain tissue, or PBMCs (not recorded which). This receptor was taken from a human donor with low-grade glioma or glioblastoma, undergoing nonglioma brain surgery, or in good health (not recorded which). CDR3: CASSPGRGDQPQHF. As DNA, the CDR3 is TGTGCCAGCTCACCAGGTAGAGGGGATCAGCCCCAGCATTTT.